Given below is one TCR beta chain in context. The CDR3 end is not reached by the read, which stops 3 residues before it; the germline J gene fills it in. TCRdb keeps only in-frame clones here, not all; method: immunoSEQ multiplex PCR. The sample totals about 35,000 clones. This specimen belongs to a study of T cells in women clearing cervical HPV infection. Overall study: Case blood drawn at lesion detection; control blood after infection cleared.

The CDR3 extends over 14 amino acids. V lost 3 bases and J lost 7, with 13 bases in between. Germline loops: CDR1 KGHSH, CDR2 LQKENI. The material sequenced was blood buffy coat. The chain carries TRBV18 and TRBJ1-5; perhaps TRBD1 as D (6 bases). The TCR comes from a woman between 18 and 70 years old with a cervical HPV16 infection that either progressed to CIN3+ or cleared (not recorded which). The covered CDR3 bases are TGTGCCAGCTCACCCTCTGGCAGGGGACAGCCC. This translates into CASSPSGRGQP. The entire CDR3 sequence reads CASSPSGRGQPQHF.